The TCR beta chain under discussion was sequenced for a study of blood T cell repertoires in COVID-19. In the study overall: Samples of COVID-19 (acute and convalescent) were obtained from the United States, Italy and Spain.

The count of this clone is one. This table comes from immunoSEQ multiplex PCR, and its TCRdb copy is limited to in-frame clones, with some not included. The sample carries 250,000 to 350,000 clones, approximately 90% recorded once. Germline V lookup: CDR1 SQVTM, CDR2 ANQGSEA. With 3 bases removed from V and 8 bases from J, the gap between germline ends came to 14 bases. The CDR3 is made up of 14 amino acids. Sequenced sample: PBMCs or T cells enriched from blood (not recorded which). J is TRBJ2-6 and V is TRBV29-1, with D perhaps TRBD1 (6 bases). This TCR derives from a woman between 55 and 75 years old in a cohort exposed to, infected with or recovered from COVID-19 (not recorded which). DNA for the CDR3: TGCAGCGTTGAGGGACCAGGGGAGTCCAACGTCCTGACTTTC. This encodes CSVEGPGESNVLTF.